The clone carrying this TCR beta chain was seen only once. The data were produced by immunoSEQ multiplex PCR, yet TCRdb's version contains in-frame clones alone and is incomplete. The table lists roughly 150,000 clones, about 84% of them singletons. These data come from a study of blood T cell repertoires in COVID-19. Those who participated ranged in age from roughly 18 to 90 years and resided in roughly 26 US areas. Cohorts were assigned according to the clinical history that participants reported. Donors of Cohort 3 who recovered were those that had two negative PCRs, clearance, or symptom resolution. This TCR derives from a man in his forties who had recovered from COVID-19. The sequencing sample was made of PBMCs or T cells enriched from blood (not recorded which).

Here the CDR3 DNA reads TGTGCCAGCAGCGTAGCTATTAACTCAGGGGCAGATACGCAGTATTTT. This encodes CASSVAINSGADTQYF. The rearrangement links TRBV9 to TRBJ2-3; D possibly corresponds to TRBD1 (6 bases). Per the germline V gene, CDR1 is SGDLS and CDR2 is YYNGEE. V lost 0 bases and J 4 bases, leaving 15 bases between the germline ends. The CDR3 covers 16 residues. Combining the CDR3 with reference TRBV9 and TRBJ2-3 gives the whole variable domain DSGVTQTPKHLITATGQRVTLRCSPRSGDLSVYWYQQSLDQGLQFLIQYYNGEERAKGNILERFSAQQFPDLHSELNLSSLELGDSALYFCASSVAINSGADTQYFGPGTRLTVL.